The 23 T cell receptor beta chains presented below share a single source sample, sequenced in a study of Graves' ophthalmopathy and Graves' hyperthyroidism. RNA transcripts provided the template for amplifying TCR beta CDR3 regions. Second-round multiplex PCR came after a first-round RT-PCR that employed HTBI primers. TCRdb fed the multiplex PCR reads into MiXCR, producing one record per CDR3 protein. Found here are about 620,000 distinct CDR3 sequences, over 20% of them singletons; the top ten hold approximately 6.9%. The source material was peripheral blood. The receptors shown here come from a woman younger than 35 with stable Graves' hyperthyroidism. Some clones in this sample may be carry-over from other donors' samples.

This clonotype showed up many times. The chain employs TRBV12-3 or TRBV12-4 and TRBJ1-6; D gene uncertain. The V gene lost 7 bases and the J gene lost 2 bases, with 12 bases spanning the gap. The CDR3 sequence is 15 residues long. CDR3: CASTRGGAYNSPLHF. The DNA of the CDR3 is TGTGCCAGCACCCGGGGTGGGGCCTATAATTCACCCCTCCACTTT.

This clonotype appeared a few times. The CDR3 is CASTWDREFWYGYTF. As DNA, the CDR3 is TGTGCCAGCACCTGGGACAGGGAGTTTTGGTATGGCTACACCTTC. This chain links TRBV12-3 or TRBV12-4 with TRBJ1-2; 9 bases agree with TRBD1. The CDR3 has 15 amino acids. Trimming removed 7 bases from V and 5 bases from J; junction bases left unmatched: 11.

This clonotype has at least ten counts. The V call is TRBV3-1, the J call TRBJ2-7; TRBD1 or TRBD2 may be the D gene (5 bases each). Germline lookup yields CDR1 LGHDT and CDR2 YNNKEL (reference sequence). The CDR3 is made up of 14 amino acids. V was cut by 4 bases and J by 2 bases, with 12 bases left in between. As DNA, the CDR3 is TGTGCCAGCAGCCTTCAGGGACCACCCTACGAGCAGTACTTC. Protein sequence: CASSLQGPPYEQYF.

The V call is TRBV5-1, the J call TRBJ2-7, with D possibly TRBD2 on 7 matching bases. This CDR3 has 14 residues. Germline assignment: CDR1 SGHRS and CDR2 YFSETQ. The V and J ends lost 2 bases and 2 bases respectively, with 11 bases between them. The CDR3 region has the DNA TGCGCCAGCAGCTTAGGGGGGGAGCCCTACGAGCAGTACTTC. It codes for CASSLGGEPYEQYF.

With regard to this clonotype: Since a much larger clone is just one base distant, this may be a read error. The chain recombines TRBV24-1 with TRBJ1-5, with 7 positions matching TRBD1. V lost 0 bases, J lost 3 bases, and 4 bases stayed unmatched. CDR3 size: 16 residues. In germline, CDR1 is KGHDR, CDR2 SFDVKD. CDR3 nucleotides: TGTGCCACCAGTGATTTGGGCCAGGGGGACAATCAGCCCCAGCATTTT. Translated: CATSDLGQGDNQPQHF.

This clonotype has a count of ten or more. The chain is built from TRBV27 and TRBJ1-1; 10 bases are a match to TRBD1. V lost 3 bases, J lost 5 bases, and 9 bases stayed unmatched. The CDR3 spans 16 residues. Germline V CDR1 and CDR2: MNHEY, SMNVEV (reference sequence). In nucleotides, the CDR3 is TGTGCCAGCAGTTTCGACCCGGACAGGGGGTTTACTGAAGCTTTCTTT. Protein product: CASSFDPDRGFTEAFF.

The chain has TRBV6-2 or TRBV6-3 and TRBJ1-5, with no clear D. V was pared by 0 bases and J by 0 bases, with 9 bases between. CDR3 length: 16 residues. Germline V gene data show CDR1 as MNHEY and CDR2 as SVGEGT. Here the CDR3 DNA reads TGTGCCAGCAGTTACTCCGTATTCCGTAGCAATCAGCCCCAGCATTTT. The encoded protein is CASSYSVFRSNQPQHF.

This clonotype was seen repeatedly, ten times or more. J is TRBJ1-5 and V is TRBV12-3 or TRBV12-4; possibly TRBD1 for D (5 bases). The CDR3 covers 12 residues. V was trimmed by 7 bases and J by 3 bases, leaving 7 bases between them. The CDR3 sequence is CASTGPNQPQHF. The DNA for the CDR3 is TGTGCCAGCACAGGGCCCAATCAGCCCCAGCATTTT.

This clonotype was seen many times. This rearrangement joins TRBV20-1 to TRBJ1-6; a possible D gene is TRBD1 (6 bases). Between the trimmed V and J ends, which lost 7 bases and 6 bases, there was a span of 13 bases. The CDR3 length is 13 residues. Per the germline V gene, CDR1 is DFQATT and CDR2 is SNEGSKA (reference sequence). The CDR3 DNA is TGCAGTGTTTCGGACAGACTTAATTCACCCCTCCACTTT. As protein: CSVSDRLNSPLHF.

A few counts support this clonotype. This chain joins TRBV19 and TRBJ1-5; unclear D gene. The CDR3 has 15 residues. V was cut by 3 bases and J by 0 bases, with 9 bases left in between. Germline values: CDR1 LNHDA, CDR2 SQIVND (reference sequence). As DNA, the CDR3 is TGTGCCAGTAGTATTGGAGGCTTTAGCAATCAGCCCCAGCATTTT. It yields the protein CASSIGGFSNQPQHF.

This clonotype was seen repeatedly, ten times or more. V is TRBV2 and J is TRBJ1-3; D is uncertain. This CDR3 is 15 amino acids long. Trimming took off 3 bases at V and 0 bases at J, with 9 bases between the two ends. The germline CDR1 and CDR2 sequences are SNHLY and FYNNEI. The CDR3 here is CASSDNRISGNTIYF. The CDR3 nucleotides read TGTGCCAGCAGTGATAACCGGATCTCTGGAAACACCATATATTTT. Filled out from reference TRBV2 and TRBJ1-3, the complete variable domain reads EPEVTQTPSHQVTQMGQEVILRCVPISNHLYFYWYRQILGQKVEFLVSFYNNEISEKSEIFDDQFSVERPDGSNFTLKIRSTKLEDSAMYFCASSDNRISGNTIYFGEGSWLTVV.

This clonotype occurred a few times. V usage is TRBV2 and J usage is TRBJ1-6; 9 bases are shared with TRBD1. V was pared by 2 bases and J by 7 bases, with 3 bases of the junction left unmatched. The CDR3 loop spans 15 amino acids. The V gene's germline CDR1 is SNHLY and CDR2 FYNNEI. This chain's CDR3 is CASSEHRGLNSPLHF. For the CDR3, the DNA is TGTGCCAGCAGTGAACACAGGGGGCTGAATTCACCCCTCCACTTT. Supplemented by reference TRBV2 and TRBJ1-6, the full variable domain reads EPEVTQTPSHQVTQMGQEVILRCVPISNHLYFYWYRQILGQKVEFLVSFYNNEISEKSEIFDDQFSVERPDGSNFTLKIRSTKLEDSAMYFCASSEHRGLNSPLHFGNGTRLTVT.

The CDR3 DNA reads TGTGCCAGCAGTGAGAACCCGGGACAGGGAGGCTTGCCCCTCCACTTT. This gives the protein CASSENPGQGGLPLHF. V usage is TRBV6-1 and J usage is TRBJ1-6, with 9 bases identical to TRBD1. V trimming: 3 bases; J trimming: 13 bases; junction bases outside the gene matches: 13. This CDR3 has 16 amino acids. CDR1 is MNHNS and CDR2 is SASEGT in the germline V gene.

This clonotype showed up many times. This sequence joins TRBV6-1 and TRBJ1-2; tentatively, D is TRBD1 (5 bases). The CDR3 runs to 16 residues. CDR1 and CDR2 from the germline V gene are MNHNS and SASEGT. Trimming left V 2 bases short and J 3 bases short, with 16 bases between. CDR3 loop: CASSEPGGGRDYGYTF. CDR3 nucleotide sequence: TGTGCCAGCAGTGAACCCGGTGGGGGACGCGACTATGGCTACACCTTC.

In its sample, this clonotype was seen a few times. The V gene is TRBV11-2, the J gene TRBJ1-1; no clear D. This CDR3 region has 14 residues. From germline, CDR1 is SGHAT and CDR2 FQNNGV. V lost 4 bases and J lost 5, with 14 bases in between. CDR3 in DNA: TGTGCCAGCAGCTCGAGATTAACGAGGACTGAAGCTTTCTTT. It yields the protein CASSSRLTRTEAFF. The full variable domain, in which reference TRBV11-2 and TRBJ1-1 provide the parts outside the CDR3, is EAGVAQSPRYKIIEKRQSVAFWCNPISGHATLYWYQQILGQGPKLLIQFQNNGVVDDSQLPKDRFSAERLKGVDSTLKIQPAKLEDSAVYLCASSSRLTRTEAFFGQGTRLTVV.

This clonotype was picked up many times. The chain has TRBV6-1 and TRBJ2-5; D gene uncertain. CDR3 size: 13 residues. The germline V and J ends were trimmed by 5 bases and 1 base, with 8 bases remaining between them. Germline V gene sequence: CDR1 MNHNS, CDR2 SASEGT. CDR3 bases: TGTGCCAGCAGTCGACGGTTCCAAGAGACCCAGTACTTC. Protein: CASSRRFQETQYF.

This clonotype was observed at least ten times. The chain couples TRBV12-3 or TRBV12-4 to TRBJ2-7, with TRBD2 matching 10 bases. The ends lost 6 bases at V and 4 bases at J; junction bases unmatched: 6. This CDR3 spans 14 amino acids. This chain's CDR3 is CASSRRTSGYEQYF. CDR3 nucleotides: TGTGCCAGCAGCCGACGGACTAGCGGATACGAGCAGTACTTC.

This clonotype showed up many times. The chain links TRBV7-3 to TRBJ2-5; 7 positions match TRBD1. Germline V lookup: CDR1 SGHTA, CDR2 FQGTGA. The length of the CDR3 is 14 residues. Trimming removed 1 base from V and 4 bases from J; junction bases left unmatched: 3. CDR3 region: CASSLSGTAETQYF. DNA of the CDR3: TGTGCCAGCAGCTTAAGTGGGACAGCAGAGACCCAGTACTTC.

This clonotype was counted at least ten times. The rearrangement joins TRBV7-9 to TRBJ2-5; 7 nucleotides match TRBD1. Germline CDR1 reads SEHNR; CDR2 reads FQNEAQ (reference sequence). CDR3 length: 13 residues. The J segment lost 5 bases and the V segment lost 2 bases, leaving 2 bases of the junction unmatched. The CDR3 sequence is CASSLQGDETQYF. The CDR3 bases are TGTGCCAGCAGCTTACAGGGGGATGAGACCCAGTACTTC.

This clonotype was seen a few times. This may stem from a read error, because a much larger clone lies one nucleotide away. The chain carries TRBV12-3 or TRBV12-4 and TRBJ1-3; 7 positions match TRBD1. CDR3 length: 16 residues. The CDR3 reads CASSLGQTWSGNTICF. The CDR3, as DNA: TGTGCCAGCAGCTTGGGACAGACCTGGTCCGGAAACACCATATGTTTT.

This clonotype was seen at least ten times. This chain links TRBV2 with TRBJ1-2, with no clear D. The CDR3 covers 13 residues. Trimming pared 5 bases from V and 7 bases from J, leaving 14 bases between. From germline, CDR1 is SNHLY and CDR2 FYNNEI. CDR3 sequence reads: CASSQTAEGGYTF. Written as DNA, the CDR3 is TGTGCCAGCAGTCAGACCGCCGAGGGTGGCTACACCTTC.

This clonotype was recorded many times. DNA of the CDR3: TGTGCCAGCAGTTTATCCGAATCCGGGACAGGGGTCTATGGCTACACCTTC. Translation gives CASSLSESGTGVYGYTF. This chain links TRBV27 with TRBJ1-2; 10 bases are shared with TRBD1. V lost 0 bases to trimming and J lost 4 bases; unmatched junction nucleotides: 8. There are 17 residues in the CDR3. Germline CDR1 MNHEY, CDR2 SMNVEV (reference sequence).

This clonotype was seen repeatedly, ten times or more. The J gene is TRBJ1-4, the V gene TRBV7-2; tentatively, D is TRBD1 (5 bases). V was trimmed by 6 bases and J by 0 bases, leaving 8 bases between them. The CDR3 totals 14 residues. Germline CDR1 is SGHTA and CDR2 is FQGNSA. Here the CDR3 DNA reads TGTGCCAGCAGGACAGACCCAACTAATGAAAAACTGTTTTTT. It specifies CASRTDPTNEKLFF.